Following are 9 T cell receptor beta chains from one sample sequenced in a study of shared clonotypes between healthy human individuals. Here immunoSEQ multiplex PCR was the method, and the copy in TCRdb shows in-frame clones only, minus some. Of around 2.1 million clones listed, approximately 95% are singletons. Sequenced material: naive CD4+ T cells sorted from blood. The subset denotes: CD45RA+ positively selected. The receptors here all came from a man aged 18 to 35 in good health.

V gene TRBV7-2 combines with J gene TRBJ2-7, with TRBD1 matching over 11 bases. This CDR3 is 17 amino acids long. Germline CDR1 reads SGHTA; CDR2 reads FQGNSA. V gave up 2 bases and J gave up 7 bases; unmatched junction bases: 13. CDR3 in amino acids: CASSLTTIRDRGGEQYF. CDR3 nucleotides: TGTGCCAGCAGCTTAACAACGATCCGGGACAGGGGGGGAGAGCAGTACTTC.

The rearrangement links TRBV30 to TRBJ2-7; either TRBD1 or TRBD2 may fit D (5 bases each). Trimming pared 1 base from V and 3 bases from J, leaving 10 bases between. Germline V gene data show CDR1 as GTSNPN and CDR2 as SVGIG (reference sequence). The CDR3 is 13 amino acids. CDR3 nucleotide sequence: TGTGCCTGGAGTGGAGGGGCCAACTACGAGCAGTACTTC. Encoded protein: CAWSGGANYEQYF.

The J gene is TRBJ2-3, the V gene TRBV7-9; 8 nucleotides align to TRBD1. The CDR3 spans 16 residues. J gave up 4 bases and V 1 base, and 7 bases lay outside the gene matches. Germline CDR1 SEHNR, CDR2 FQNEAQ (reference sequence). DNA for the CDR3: TGTGCCAGCAGCTTAGGCCCAGGGGGCTTGGCAGATACGCAGTATTTT. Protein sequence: CASSLGPGGLADTQYF.

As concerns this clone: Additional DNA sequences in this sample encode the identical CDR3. CDR3 nucleotides: TGTGCCAGCAGTTTAGAGGGAAATAGCAATCAGCCCCAGCATTTT. Its translation is CASSLEGNSNQPQHF. The chain combines TRBV27 with TRBJ1-5; D not resolved. This CDR3 has 15 residues. Germline V lookup: CDR1 MNHEY, CDR2 SMNVEV (reference sequence). V dropped 2 bases and J dropped 0 bases, with 8 bases sitting between them.

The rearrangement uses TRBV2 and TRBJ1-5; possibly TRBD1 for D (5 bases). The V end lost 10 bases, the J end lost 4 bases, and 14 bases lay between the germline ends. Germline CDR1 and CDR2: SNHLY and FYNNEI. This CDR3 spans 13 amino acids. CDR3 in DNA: TGTGCCACTAGGGACGGAGATAATCAGCCCCAGCATTTT. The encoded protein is CATRDGDNQPQHF.

As DNA, the CDR3 is TGTGCCAGCTCACCAGAGGGACAGGGGCGGAACTATGGCTACACCTTC. Its translation: CASSPEGQGRNYGYTF. This chain links TRBV18 with TRBJ1-2; 10 positions match TRBD1. Germline V gene sequence: CDR1 KGHSH, CDR2 LQKENI. The CDR3 consists of 16 residues. After removal of 2 bases from V and 2 bases from J, the junction contained 5 bases not matched to a gene.

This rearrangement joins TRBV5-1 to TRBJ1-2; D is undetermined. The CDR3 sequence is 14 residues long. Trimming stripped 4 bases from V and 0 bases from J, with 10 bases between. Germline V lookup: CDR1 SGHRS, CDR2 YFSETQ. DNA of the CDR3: TGCGCCAGCAGCCCCTACAGCTCTAACTATGGCTACACCTTC. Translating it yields CASSPYSSNYGYTF.

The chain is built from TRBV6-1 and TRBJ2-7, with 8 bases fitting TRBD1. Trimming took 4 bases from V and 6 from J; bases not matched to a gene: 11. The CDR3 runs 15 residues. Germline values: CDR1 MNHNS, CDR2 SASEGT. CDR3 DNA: TGTGCCAGCAGTGGAGGACAGGGTAGGAGGTTCGAGCAGTACTTC. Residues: CASSGGQGRRFEQYF.

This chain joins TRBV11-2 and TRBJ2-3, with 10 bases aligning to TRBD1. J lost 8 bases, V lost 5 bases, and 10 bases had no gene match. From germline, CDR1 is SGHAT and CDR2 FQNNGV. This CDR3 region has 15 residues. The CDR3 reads CASSPRQGARGTQYF. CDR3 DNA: TGTGCCAGCAGCCCCAGACAGGGGGCGAGGGGTACGCAGTATTTT.